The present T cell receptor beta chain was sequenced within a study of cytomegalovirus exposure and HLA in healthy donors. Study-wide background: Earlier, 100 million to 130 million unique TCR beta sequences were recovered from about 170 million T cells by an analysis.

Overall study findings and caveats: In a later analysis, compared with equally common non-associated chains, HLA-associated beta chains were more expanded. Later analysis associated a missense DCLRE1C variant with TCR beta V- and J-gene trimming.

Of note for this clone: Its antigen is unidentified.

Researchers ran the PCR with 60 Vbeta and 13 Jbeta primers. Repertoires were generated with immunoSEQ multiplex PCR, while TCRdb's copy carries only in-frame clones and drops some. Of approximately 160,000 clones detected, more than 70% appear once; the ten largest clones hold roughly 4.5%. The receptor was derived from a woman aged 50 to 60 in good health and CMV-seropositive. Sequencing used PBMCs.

Here the CDR3 reads CASRSGGSQPQHF. CDR3 bases: TGTGCCAGCAGATCAGGGGGCAGTCAGCCCCAGCATTTT. This chain uses TRBV2 with TRBJ1-5; 8 bases are a match to TRBD1. From germline, CDR1 is SNHLY and CDR2 FYNNEI. This CDR3 region has 13 residues. V was pared by 6 bases and J by 6 bases, with 4 bases of the junction left unmatched.